Following are 26 T cell receptor beta chains from one sample sequenced in a study of CD8+ T cells in alopecia areata. Once RNA had been extracted, it was reverse transcribed into cDNA to act as the sequencing template. Only in-frame clones appear in the TCRdb table, and some are missing; sequencing was by immunoSEQ multiplex PCR. The table shows about 140,000 clones, with roughly nine tenths occurring only once. Specified treatment: oral pan-JAK inhibitor, 5-10 mg twice daily. The starting material was CD8+ T cells sorted from blood, obtained at week 4, from a patient treated with tofacitinib. All receptors come from a human donor with alopecia areata.

The chain carries TRBV30 and TRBJ2-1, with D unclear. Trimming left V 3 bases short and J 9 bases short, with 12 bases between. In germline, CDR1 is GTSNPN, CDR2 SVGIG (reference sequence). This CDR3 has 12 residues. The CDR3 nucleotides are TGTGCCTGGAGCTATAGTTTACGTGAGCAGTTCTTC. This gives the protein CAWSYSLREQFF.

This clone came up once. The chain carries TRBV29-1 and TRBJ2-3, with no clear D. CDR1 is SQVTM and CDR2 is ANQGSEA in the germline V gene. Between the trimmed V and J ends, which lost 5 bases and 0 bases, there was a span of 9 bases. CDR3 size: 13 residues. The CDR3 is CSVFQPSTDTQYF. CDR3 bases: TGCAGCGTTTTCCAGCCCAGCACAGATACGCAGTATTTT.

This sequence joins TRBV4-1 and TRBJ2-5; TRBD1 or TRBD2 may be the D gene (6 bases each). Germline lookup yields CDR1 MGHRA and CDR2 YSYEKL. Trimming took off 0 bases at V and 5 bases at J, with 13 bases between the two ends. The CDR3 spans 15 residues. This chain's CDR3 is CASSQDLGGRETQYF. The DNA of the CDR3 is TGCGCCAGCAGCCAAGATCTGGGGGGCCGGGAGACCCAGTACTTC.

The chain recombines TRBV7-9 with TRBJ2-2; maybe TRBD1 (6 bases). Trimming took 8 bases from V and 0 from J, leaving 10 bases between them. The germline V gene has CDR1 SEHNR and CDR2 FQNEAQ (reference sequence). This CDR3 is 14 amino acids long. Written as DNA, the CDR3 is TGTGCCAGCCGACAGGACGCGAACACCGGGGAGCTGTTTTTT. It encodes CASRQDANTGELFF.

The rearrangement links TRBV2 to TRBJ2-7; D possibly corresponds to TRBD2 (5 bases). Germline V gene lookup returns CDR1 SNHLY and CDR2 FYNNEI. The CDR3 spans 14 residues. V lost 0 bases and J lost 3, with 9 bases in between. CDR3 DNA sequence: TGTGCCAGCAGTGAAGCGAGGGTTGACTACGAGCAGTACTTC. The encoded protein is CASSEARVDYEQYF. The full variable domain, in which reference TRBV2 and TRBJ2-7 provide the parts outside the CDR3, is EPEVTQTPSHQVTQMGQEVILRCVPISNHLYFYWYRQILGQKVEFLVSFYNNEISEKSEIFDDQFSVERPDGSNFTLKIRSTKLEDSAMYFCASSEARVDYEQYFGPGTRLTVT.

J is TRBJ1-1 and V is TRBV7-9; D unclear. Germline CDR1 SEHNR, CDR2 FQNEAQ (reference sequence). V was pared by 4 bases and J by 5 bases, with 11 bases between. The CDR3 is 13 residues long. The CDR3 here is CASSSRLGTEAFF. DNA for the CDR3: TGTGCCAGCAGCTCGAGACTTGGAACTGAAGCTTTCTTT. The full variable domain, its missing parts supplied by reference TRBV7-9 and TRBJ1-1, is DTGVSQNPRHKITKRGQNVTFRCDPISEHNRLYWYRQTLGQGPEFLTYFQNEAQLEKSRLLSDRFSAERPKGSFSTLEIQRTEQGDSAMYLCASSSRLGTEAFFGQGTRLTVV.

The V call is TRBV30, the J call TRBJ1-5; a possible D gene is TRBD1 (6 bases). V was cut by 1 base and J by 6 bases, with 16 bases left in between. The CDR3 is 15 amino acids. Germline CDR1 is GTSNPN and CDR2 is SVGIG (reference sequence). CDR3 nucleotide sequence: TGTGCCTGGAGTGAGTCGGGGGGCGCTGGTCAGCCCCAGCATTTT. Translated, it gives CAWSESGGAGQPQHF.

The chain couples TRBV2 to TRBJ2-7, with D unclear. The CDR3 sequence is 10 residues long. V lost 7 bases, J lost 3 bases, and 4 bases lay in between. Per germline, CDR1 SNHLY and CDR2 FYNNEI. The CDR3 DNA reads TGTGCCAGCAAGAACTACGAGCAGTACTTC. This codes for CASKNYEQYF.

The CDR3 loop reads CASSHGQSSQETQYF. In DNA, the CDR3 is TGTGCCAGCAGCCACGGACAGAGCTCACAAGAGACCCAGTACTTC. The V and J genes are TRBV7-9 and TRBJ2-5, with a tentative D call TRBD1 (6 bases). The CDR3 runs 15 residues. V was pared by 5 bases and J by 2 bases, with 15 bases between. The germline V gene encodes CDR1 SEHNR and CDR2 FQNEAQ (reference sequence).

J is TRBJ1-1 and V is TRBV27; 8 positions match TRBD1. This CDR3 is built from 14 residues. In germline, CDR1 is MNHEY, CDR2 SMNVEV (reference sequence). J gave up 6 bases and V 3 bases, and 6 bases lay outside the gene matches. CDR3 nucleotide sequence: TGTGCCAGCAGTTTGCAGGGGGCGCATGCTGAAGCTTTCTTT. This codes for CASSLQGAHAEAFF.

In this sample, this clone turned up a few times. The chain couples TRBV7-6 to TRBJ2-3; D is unclear. The CDR3 extends over 12 amino acids. Germline CDR1 reads SGHVS; CDR2 reads FNYEAQ. Trimming shortened V by 2 bases and J by 5 bases, and 5 bases separated the two germline ends. The CDR3 nucleotides are TGTGCCAGCAGCTTACAGGAAGATACGCAGTATTTT. This gives the protein CASSLQEDTQYF.

This clone has just one count. This chain joins TRBV7-9 and TRBJ1-1; D is ambiguous. Trimming cost V 1 base and J 2 bases, with 17 bases left between them. CDR1 SEHNR and CDR2 FQNEAQ come from the germline V gene (reference sequence). The CDR3 spans 17 residues. Here the CDR3 DNA reads TGTGCCAGCAGCTTAGAACTCGGGCACACCCAAAACACTGAAGCTTTCTTT. Translating gives CASSLELGHTQNTEAFF.

V and J are TRBV9 and TRBJ1-1; 8 bases fit TRBD1. With V trimmed by 4 bases and J by 8 bases, 10 bases remained unmatched. This CDR3 spans 14 amino acids. Germline values: CDR1 SGDLS, CDR2 YYNGEE. The CDR3, as DNA: TGTGCCAGCAGCACCCAGACAGGGGCCGGGGAAGCTTTCTTT. Its protein is CASSTQTGAGEAFF. Using reference TRBV9 and TRBJ1-1 for the parts outside the CDR3, the full variable domain is DSGVTQTPKHLITATGQRVTLRCSPRSGDLSVYWYQQSLDQGLQFLIQYYNGEERAKGNILERFSAQQFPDLHSELNLSSLELGDSALYFCASSTQTGAGEAFFGQGTRLTVV.

V usage is TRBV25-1 and J usage is TRBJ2-1, with 10 positions matching TRBD1. CDR1 is MGHDK and CDR2 is SYGVNS in the germline V gene. The CDR3 loop spans 14 amino acids. The V segment lost 3 bases and the J segment 4 bases; nucleotides outside the gene matches: 0. CDR3 region: CASSEGQGYNEQFF. As DNA, the CDR3 is TGTGCCAGCAGTGAGGGACAGGGGTACAATGAGCAGTTCTTC.

This clone was counted a single time. The J gene is TRBJ2-1, the V gene TRBV30, with TRBD2 identical over 12 bases. The germline gives CDR1 GTSNPN, CDR2 SVGIG (reference sequence). The trim removed 5 bases at V and 4 bases at J, leaving 3 bases unmatched. CDR3 length: 14 amino acids. The CDR3 protein is CAWATSGGYNEQFF. DNA for the CDR3: TGTGCCTGGGCGACTAGCGGGGGATACAATGAGCAGTTCTTC.

The rearrangement links TRBV11-2 to TRBJ2-4; D is unclear. The CDR3 is made up of 14 amino acids. Per germline, CDR1 SGHAT and CDR2 FQNNGV. With 5 bases removed from V and 0 bases from J, the gap between germline ends came to 8 bases. DNA of the CDR3: TGTGCCAGCAGCCCGTGGCTAGCCAAAAACATTCAGTACTTC. It is translated as CASSPWLAKNIQYF.

The chain combines TRBV28 with TRBJ2-7, with 12 bases aligning to TRBD2. CDR3 length equals 15 residues. Looked up from germline, CDR1 is MDHEN and CDR2 is SYDVKM. V trimming: 6 bases; J trimming: 0 bases; junction bases outside the gene matches: 3. The CDR3, as DNA: TGTGCCAGCAGGAGACTAGCGGGGGCCTCCTACGAGCAGTACTTC. Its protein is CASRRLAGASYEQYF.

The V gene is TRBV7-9, the J gene TRBJ2-1; D is undetermined. This CDR3 has 12 residues. The ends were cut back, 4 bases at V and 5 bases at J, with 6 bases in the middle. Germline V gives CDR1 SEHNR, CDR2 FQNEAQ (reference sequence). The CDR3 loop reads CASSWGDNEQFF. Here the CDR3 DNA reads TGTGCCAGCAGCTGGGGTGACAATGAGCAGTTCTTC. Full variable domain (rest looked up from reference TRBV7-9 and TRBJ2-1): DTGVSQNPRHKITKRGQNVTFRCDPISEHNRLYWYRQTLGQGPEFLTYFQNEAQLEKSRLLSDRFSAERPKGSFSTLEIQRTEQGDSAMYLCASSWGDNEQFFGPGTRLTVL.

The CDR3 region is CASSGYGNEQFF. The CDR3 DNA reads TGTGCCAGCTCGGGTTACGGGAATGAGCAGTTCTTC. The chain uses TRBV27 and TRBJ2-1; the D is unclear. The CDR3 is 12 residues long. V lost 8 bases, J lost 7 bases, and 12 bases lay in between. Per germline, CDR1 MNHEY and CDR2 SMNVEV (reference sequence).

Worth noting for this clone: The same CDR3 arises from other DNA sequences in this sample as well. This sequence joins TRBV5-1 and TRBJ2-7; D is ambiguous. With 0 bases removed from V and 2 bases from J, the gap between germline ends came to 9 bases. Germline V CDR1 and CDR2: SGHRS, YFSETQ. CDR3 size: 14 residues. CDR3 nucleotides: TGCGCCAGCAGCTTGGGCACCGGAACCTACGAGCAGTACTTC. Translating gives CASSLGTGTYEQYF. The full variable domain, its missing parts supplied by reference TRBV5-1 and TRBJ2-7, is KAGVTQTPRYLIKTRGQQVTLSCSPISGHRSVSWYQQTPGQGLQFLFEYFSETQRNKGNFPGRFSGRQFSNSRSEMNVSTLELGDSALYLCASSLGTGTYEQYFGPGTRLTVT.

The chain couples TRBV6-5 to TRBJ2-1; D remains ambiguous. Germline V gene data show CDR1 as MNHEY and CDR2 as SVGAGI. Trimming pared 6 bases from V and 7 bases from J, leaving 13 bases between. This CDR3 region has 13 residues. The DNA of the CDR3 is TGTGCCAGCAGCCTCGGAATCGGGAATGAGCAGTTCTTC. It encodes CASSLGIGNEQFF.

The chain is built from TRBV27 and TRBJ2-7; TRBD1 agrees at 11 bases. Losses at the gene ends were 3 bases for V and 3 bases for J; bases not matched to a gene: 4. This CDR3 has 15 amino acids. Germline CDR1 MNHEY, CDR2 SMNVEV (reference sequence). The CDR3 sequence is CASSLVGTGGYEQYF. In nucleotides, the CDR3 is TGTGCCAGCAGTTTGGTCGGGACAGGGGGCTACGAGCAGTACTTC.

V usage is TRBV29-1 and J usage is TRBJ2-7; no reliable D call. The CDR3 has 11 amino acids. Germline V lookup: CDR1 SQVTM, CDR2 ANQGSEA. Trimming removed 0 bases at V and 3 bases at J, with 3 bases between. The CDR3 loop is CSVEDNYEQYF. The CDR3 DNA is TGCAGCGTTGAAGATAACTACGAGCAGTACTTC.

For this clone: This specimen includes other DNA sequences encoding the same CDR3. The rearrangement uses TRBV19 and TRBJ2-1, with TRBD2 identical over 7 bases. The CDR3 length is 14 residues. CDR1 is LNHDA and CDR2 is SQIVND in the germline V gene (reference sequence). With 1 base clipped from V and 4 bases from J, the junction kept 1 base outside the gene matches. The chain's CDR3 is CASSIGGGYNEQFF. The CDR3 coding sequence is TGTGCCAGTAGTATAGGCGGGGGTTACAATGAGCAGTTCTTC.

The chain recombines TRBV29-1 with TRBJ2-4; possible D gene TRBD2, 6 bases. The CDR3 runs to 15 residues. CDR1 SQVTM and CDR2 ANQGSEA come from the germline V gene. The germline V and J ends were trimmed by 0 bases and 8 bases, with 17 bases remaining between them. For the CDR3, the DNA is TGCAGCGTTGAAGATTGGCGGGGCATGGCGGACATTCAGTACTTC. Translation: CSVEDWRGMADIQYF.

The chain links TRBV30 to TRBJ2-7; 8 nucleotides agree with TRBD1. There are 13 residues in the CDR3. V lost 2 bases to trimming and J lost 3 bases; unmatched junction nucleotides: 3. Germline CDR1 reads GTSNPN; CDR2 reads SVGIG (reference sequence). CDR3 sequence: CAWSLTGDYEQYF. The CDR3 DNA sequence: TGTGCCTGGAGTTTGACAGGGGACTACGAGCAGTACTTC.